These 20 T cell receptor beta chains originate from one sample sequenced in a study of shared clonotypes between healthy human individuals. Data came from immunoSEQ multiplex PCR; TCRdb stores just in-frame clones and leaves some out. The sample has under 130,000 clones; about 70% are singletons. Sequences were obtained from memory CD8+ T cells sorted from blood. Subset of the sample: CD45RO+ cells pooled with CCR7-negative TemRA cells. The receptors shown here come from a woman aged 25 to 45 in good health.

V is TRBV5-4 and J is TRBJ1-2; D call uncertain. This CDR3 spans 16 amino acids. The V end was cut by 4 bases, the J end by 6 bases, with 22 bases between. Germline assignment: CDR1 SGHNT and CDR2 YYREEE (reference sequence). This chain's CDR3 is CASSPSIFSETHGYTF. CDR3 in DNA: TGTGCCAGCAGCCCTTCAATTTTCTCCGAGACGCATGGCTACACCTTC.

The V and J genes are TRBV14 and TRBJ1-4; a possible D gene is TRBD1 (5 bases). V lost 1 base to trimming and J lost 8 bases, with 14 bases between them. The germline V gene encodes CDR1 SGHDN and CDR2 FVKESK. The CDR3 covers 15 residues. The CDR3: CASSQGQGAHEKLFF. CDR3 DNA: TGTGCCAGCAGCCAAGGCCAAGGGGCCCACGAAAAACTGTTTTTT.

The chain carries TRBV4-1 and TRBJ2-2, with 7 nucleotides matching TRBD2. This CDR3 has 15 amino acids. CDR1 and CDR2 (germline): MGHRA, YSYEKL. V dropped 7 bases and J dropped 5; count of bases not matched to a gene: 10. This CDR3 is CASTDAAGRTGELFF. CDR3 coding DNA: TGCGCCAGCACCGATGCAGCGGGAAGAACCGGGGAGCTGTTTTTT.

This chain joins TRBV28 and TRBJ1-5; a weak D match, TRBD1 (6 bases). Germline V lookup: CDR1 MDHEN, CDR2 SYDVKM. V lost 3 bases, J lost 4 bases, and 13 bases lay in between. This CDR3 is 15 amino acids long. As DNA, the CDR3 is TGTGCCAGCAGTTTGACAGGAAGACCTAATCAGCCCCAGCATTTT. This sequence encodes CASSLTGRPNQPQHF.

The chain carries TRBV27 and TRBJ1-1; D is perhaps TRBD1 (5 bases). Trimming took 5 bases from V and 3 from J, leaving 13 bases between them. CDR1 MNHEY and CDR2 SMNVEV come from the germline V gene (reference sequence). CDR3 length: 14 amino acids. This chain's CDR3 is CASSEQVGHTEAFF. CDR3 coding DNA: TGTGCCAGCAGTGAACAGGTAGGGCACACTGAAGCTTTCTTT.

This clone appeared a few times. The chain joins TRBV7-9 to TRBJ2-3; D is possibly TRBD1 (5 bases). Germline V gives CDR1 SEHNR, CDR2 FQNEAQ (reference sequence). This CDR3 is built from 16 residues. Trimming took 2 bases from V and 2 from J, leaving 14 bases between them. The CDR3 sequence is CASSLPIQESTDTQYF. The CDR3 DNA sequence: TGTGCCAGCAGCTTACCGATACAGGAGTCCACAGATACGCAGTATTTT.

The DNA of the CDR3 is TGTGCCAGCAGTACGGGACTAGCGGCCGGGGAGCTGTTTTTT. It is translated as CASSTGLAAGELFF. The V call is TRBV27, the J call TRBJ2-2; 11 bases map to TRBD2. CDR1 and CDR2 (germline): MNHEY, SMNVEV (reference sequence). This CDR3 comprises 14 residues. V lost 5 bases to trimming and J lost 6 bases; unmatched junction nucleotides: 2.

CDR3 amino acids: CSVEGQGSTEAFF. The CDR3, as DNA: TGCAGCGTTGAAGGACAGGGAAGCACTGAAGCTTTCTTT. The chain combines TRBV29-1 with TRBJ1-1; TRBD1 aligns across 7 bases. V was clipped by 1 base and J by 4 bases; unmatched bases: 3. This CDR3 is built from 13 residues. Germline V gives CDR1 SQVTM, CDR2 ANQGSEA. Filled out from reference TRBV29-1 and TRBJ1-1, the complete variable domain reads SAVISQKPSRDICQRGTSLTIQCQVDSQVTMMFWYRQQPGQSLTLIATANQGSEATYESGFVIDKFPISRPNLTFSTLTVSNMSPEDSSIYLCSVEGQGSTEAFFGQGTRLTVV.

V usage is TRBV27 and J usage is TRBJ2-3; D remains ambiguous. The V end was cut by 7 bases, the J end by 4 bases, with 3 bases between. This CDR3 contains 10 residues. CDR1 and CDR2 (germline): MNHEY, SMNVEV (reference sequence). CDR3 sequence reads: CASNPDTQYF. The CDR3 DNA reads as TGTGCCAGCAACCCAGATACGCAGTATTTT.

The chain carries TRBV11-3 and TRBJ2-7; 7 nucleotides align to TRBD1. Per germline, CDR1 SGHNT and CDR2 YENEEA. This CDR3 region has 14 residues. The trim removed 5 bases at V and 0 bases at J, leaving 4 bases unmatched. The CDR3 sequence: CASSPGTVSYEQYF. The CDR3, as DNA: TGTGCCAGCAGCCCCGGGACAGTCTCCTACGAGCAGTACTTC.

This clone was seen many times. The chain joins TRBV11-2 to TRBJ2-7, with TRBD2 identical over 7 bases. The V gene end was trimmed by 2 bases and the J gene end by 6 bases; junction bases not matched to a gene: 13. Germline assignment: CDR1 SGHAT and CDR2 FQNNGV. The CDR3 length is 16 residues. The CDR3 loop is CASSLLAGVGVGEQYF. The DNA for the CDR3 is TGTGCCAGCAGCTTACTTGCGGGAGTAGGGGTGGGCGAGCAGTACTTC. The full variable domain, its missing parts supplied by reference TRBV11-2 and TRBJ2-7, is EAGVAQSPRYKIIEKRQSVAFWCNPISGHATLYWYQQILGQGPKLLIQFQNNGVVDDSQLPKDRFSAERLKGVDSTLKIQPAKLEDSAVYLCASSLLAGVGVGEQYFGPGTRLTVT.

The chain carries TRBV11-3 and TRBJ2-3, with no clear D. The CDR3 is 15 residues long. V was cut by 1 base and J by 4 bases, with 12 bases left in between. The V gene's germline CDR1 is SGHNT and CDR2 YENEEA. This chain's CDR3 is CASSLGGESSDTQYF. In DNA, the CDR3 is TGTGCCAGCAGCTTAGGCGGCGAGAGCTCAGATACGCAGTATTTT.

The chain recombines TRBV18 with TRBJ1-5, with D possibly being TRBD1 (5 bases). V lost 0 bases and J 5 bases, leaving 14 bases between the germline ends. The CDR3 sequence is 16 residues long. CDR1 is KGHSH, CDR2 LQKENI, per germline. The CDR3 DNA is TGTGCCAGCTCACCACCCTCCGGGGACGGATATCAGCCCCAGCATTTT. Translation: CASSPPSGDGYQPQHF.

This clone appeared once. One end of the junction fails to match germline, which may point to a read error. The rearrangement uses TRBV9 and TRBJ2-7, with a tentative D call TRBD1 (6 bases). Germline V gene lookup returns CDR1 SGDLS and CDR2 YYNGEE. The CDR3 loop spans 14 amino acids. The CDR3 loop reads CASSAGQVNDRSSF. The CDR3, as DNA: TGTGCCAGCAGCGCGGGACAAGTAAACGACAGAAGTAGCTTC.

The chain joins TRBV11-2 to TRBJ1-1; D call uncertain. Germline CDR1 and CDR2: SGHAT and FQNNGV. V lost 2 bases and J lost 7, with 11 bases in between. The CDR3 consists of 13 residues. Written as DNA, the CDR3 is TGTGCCAGCAGCTTACGGCACGGCGGTGAAGCTTTCTTT. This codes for CASSLRHGGEAFF.

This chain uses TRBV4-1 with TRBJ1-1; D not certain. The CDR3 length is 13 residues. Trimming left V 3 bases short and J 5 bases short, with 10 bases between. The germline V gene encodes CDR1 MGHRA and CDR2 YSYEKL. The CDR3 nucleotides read TGCGCCAGCAGCCACGACCAGACGACTGAAGCTTTCTTT. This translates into CASSHDQTTEAFF.

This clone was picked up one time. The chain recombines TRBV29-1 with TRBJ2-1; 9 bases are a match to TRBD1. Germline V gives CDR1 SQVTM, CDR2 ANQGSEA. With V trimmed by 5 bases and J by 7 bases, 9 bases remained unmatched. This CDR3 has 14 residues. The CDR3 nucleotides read TGCAGCGTTTATGGGACAGGGTCGGCTAATGAGCAGTTCTTC. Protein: CSVYGTGSANEQFF.

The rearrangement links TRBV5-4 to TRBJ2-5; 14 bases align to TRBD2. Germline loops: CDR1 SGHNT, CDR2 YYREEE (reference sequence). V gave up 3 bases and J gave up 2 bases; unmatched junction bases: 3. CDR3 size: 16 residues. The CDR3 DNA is TGTGCCAGCAGCTCGGGACTAGCGGGAGTACAAGAGACCCAGTACTTC. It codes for CASSSGLAGVQETQYF.

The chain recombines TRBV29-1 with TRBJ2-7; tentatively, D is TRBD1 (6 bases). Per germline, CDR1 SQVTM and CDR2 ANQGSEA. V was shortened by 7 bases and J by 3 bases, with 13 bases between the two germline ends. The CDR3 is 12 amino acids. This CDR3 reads CSGLRDNYEQYF. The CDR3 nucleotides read TGCAGCGGCCTCCGGGACAACTACGAGCAGTACTTC.

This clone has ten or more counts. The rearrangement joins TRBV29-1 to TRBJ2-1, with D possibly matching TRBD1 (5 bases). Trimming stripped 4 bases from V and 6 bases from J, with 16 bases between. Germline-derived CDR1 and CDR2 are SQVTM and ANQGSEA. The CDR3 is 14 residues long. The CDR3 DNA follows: TGCAGCGTTGTCGCTTCAGGGATGGGCAATGAGCAGTTCTTC. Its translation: CSVVASGMGNEQFF.